The rows below give T cell receptor beta chains drawn from one sample of a study of blood T cell repertoires in COVID-19. Assay: immunoSEQ multiplex PCR; the TCRdb copy retains only in-frame clones and omits some. The sample contains roughly 100,000 clones, about two thirds of which appear only once. Sequencing used peripheral blood. The receptors derive from a human donor with acute or convalescent COVID-19. The donor label of this sample is uncertain. Both conserved end residues are part of each CDR3. A D gene is named only where the DNA matches it firmly. A clone size is listed for some rows: how often the clone was seen (once, few, many), or a class if it is expanded.

clone_size d_call j_call v_call cdr3_nt cdr3_aa
few NA TRBJ1-2 TRBV2 TGTGCCAGCAGTGCGCTGGGGGCAGGCGGCTACACCTTC CASSALGAGGYTF
few TRBD1 TRBJ1-6 TRBV11-2 TGTGCCAGCAGCAGGACAGGGGTTGATTCACCCCTCCACTTT CASSRTGVDSPLHF
few NA TRBJ1-4 TRBV12-1 TGTGCCAGCAGCTTTAAGGGAGTTCCCTTCGTTGAAAAACTGTTTTTT CASSFKGVPFVEKLFF
once NA TRBJ1-2 TRBV3-1/TRBV3-2 TGTGCCAGCAGCCAGAGGGAGGACGGCTACACCTTC CASSQREDGYTF
NA NA TRBJ1-6 TRBV3-1/TRBV3-2 TGTGCCAGCAGCCACCTTAATTCACCCCTCCACTTT CASSHLNSPLHF
NA NA TRBJ1-4 TRBV6-5 TGTGCCAGCAGTTACTCTGGCAGGGTCGGGGAAAAACTGTTTTTT CASSYSGRVGEKLFF
few NA TRBJ1-6 TRBV5-1 TGCGCCAGCAGCTTGGCATTCGGGCAGGGCAATAATTCACCCCTCCACTTT CASSLAFGQGNNSPLHF
NA TRBD1 TRBJ1-1 TRBV2 TGTGCCAGTTCTCGGGACAGGGGTGGCACTGAAGCTTTCTTT CASSRDRGGTEAFF
NA TRBD2 TRBJ2-1 TRBV10-1 TGCGCCAGCAGTGTCCGGGCGGGGGAGAATGAGCAGTTCTTC CASSVRAGENEQFF
NA NA TRBJ2-2 TRBV10-3 TGTGCCATCAGTGCTGTGGGCTCGAACACCGGGGAGCTGTTTTTT CAISAVGSNTGELFF
NA TRBD1 TRBJ1-6 TRBV3-1/TRBV3-2 TGTGCCAGCACCCGAGGGACAGGAATTAATTCACCCCTCCACTTT CASTRGTGINSPLHF
NA TRBD2 TRBJ2-1 TRBV27 TGTGCCAGCAGTTTACCCGGACTAGCGGGGGGCGAGCAGTTCTTC CASSLPGLAGGEQFF
NA TRBD1 TRBJ1-2 TRBV2 TGTGCCAGCAGGGACAGGGGCTTTAACTATGGCTACACCTTC CASRDRGFNYGYTF
NA NA TRBJ1-1 TRBV14 TGTGCCAGCAGCCCAGAAGACTGGGGGGAACGGACTGAAGCTTTCTTT CASSPEDWGERTEAFF
NA TRBD1 TRBJ1-1 TRBV30 TGTGCCTGGAGTTTCTTGACAGGGGGTTCTGAAGCTTTCTTT CAWSFLTGGSEAFF
NA NA TRBJ1-5 TRBV4-1 TGCGCCAGCAGCCAAGATTACAGGAGGGATTTAAGGAATCAGCCCCAGCATTTT CASSQDYRRDLRNQPQHF
NA NA TRBJ1-3 TRBV5-1 TGCGCCAGCAGCTTGGCCTCGGGACAACTACGGACTGGAAACACCATATATTTT CASSLASGQLRTGNTIYF
NA NA TRBJ2-2 TRBV4-2 TGTGCCAGCAGCCAGCTACCCGGGGAGCTGTTTTTT CASSQLPGELFF
NA TRBD1 TRBJ1-1 TRBV6-5 TGTGCCAGCAGCTCCGGGACAGGGGGGGCTGAAGCTTTCTTT CASSSGTGGAEAFF
NA TRBD1 TRBJ1-6 TRBV7-3 TGTGCCAGCAGCGGAACGGGACAGTATAATTCACCCCTCCACTTT CASSGTGQYNSPLHF
NA TRBD2 TRBJ2-3 TRBV2 TGTGCCAGCAGTGCCCGACTAGCGGGGGTAACTTACACAGATACGCAGTATTTT CASSARLAGVTYTDTQYF
few NA TRBJ1-5 TRBV2 TGTGCCAGCAGGACAGCACTCTATAGCAATCAGCCCCAGCATTTT CASRTALYSNQPQHF
few NA TRBJ2-3 TRBV13 TGTGCCAGCAGCCCGGTCGGCACAGATACGCAGTATTTT CASSPVGTDTQYF
many TRBD2 TRBJ2-1 TRBV7-6 TGTGCCAGCAGCTTAGGACTAGCGGGGACCGCCCAGGGGGATGAGCAGTTCTTC CASSLGLAGTAQGDEQFF
NA NA TRBJ1-2 TRBV28 TGTGCCAGCAGTGAATCGGGAAAGGTCTTGTGGGGCTACACCTTC CASSESGKVLWGYTF
NA NA TRBJ2-3 TRBV5-1 TGCGCCAGCAGCTCCGGTAGGGGGTCCGGCACAGATACGCAGTATTTT CASSSGRGSGTDTQYF
once NA TRBJ1-4 TRBV7-6 TGTGCCAGCAGCTTCCGCGGGGGGAGGAATGAAAAACTGTTTTTT CASSFRGGRNEKLFF
NA TRBD2 TRBJ2-5 TRBV10-3 TGTGCCATCAGTGTAGCGGGGCCAGAGACCCAGTACTTC CAISVAGPETQYF
NA NA TRBJ2-3 TRBV18 TGTGCCAGCTCACCACCGGGGCTCAGCACAGATACGCAGTATTTT CASSPPGLSTDTQYF
NA TRBD1 TRBJ2-3 TRBV10-1 TGCGCCAGCAGTGAAGGGACAGGGGGCGTAGATACGCAGTATTTT CASSEGTGGVDTQYF
NA TRBD2 TRBJ2-4 TRBV6-5 TGTGCCAGCAGGAGCGGGGGGTGGGCCAAAAACATTCAGTACTTC CASRSGGWAKNIQYF
few NA TRBJ2-1 TRBV6-5 TGTGCCAGCAGTTACAGGGGTCTGGGCAATGAGCAGTTCTTC CASSYRGLGNEQFF
once TRBD1 TRBJ1-2 TRBV12-3/TRBV12-4 TGTGCCAGCAGTTCCACAGGGGGCGATGGCTACACCTTC CASSSTGGDGYTF
NA TRBD1 TRBJ1-2 TRBV13 TGTGCCAGCAGCAGCCGACAGGGGGCCTATGGCTACACCTTC CASSSRQGAYGYTF
NA NA TRBJ2-3 TRBV5-1 TGCGCCAGCAGCTTGGAGGGGTACGTTAGCACAGATACGCAGTATTTT CASSLEGYVSTDTQYF
NA NA TRBJ1-3 TRBV6-6 TGTGCCAGCAGGGACCAAGGGGGTGGAAACACCATATATTTT CASRDQGGGNTIYF
NA TRBD1 TRBJ1-2 TRBV7-9 TGTGCCAGCAGCCCGCAACCGGGACAGGCAGGGGGCTACACCTTC CASSPQPGQAGGYTF
NA NA TRBJ1-5 TRBV6-5 TGTGCCAGCAGTAAATCGGACAGCAGCAATCAGCCCCAGCATTTT CASSKSDSSNQPQHF
few NA TRBJ2-1 TRBV7-9 TGTGCCAGCAGCTTCACACAGGAGCAGTTCTTC CASSFTQEQFF
NA NA TRBJ1-2 TRBV12-3/TRBV12-4 TGTGCCAGCAGTCTTATCGGAGACGGCTACACCTTC CASSLIGDGYTF
NA TRBD1 TRBJ1-1 TRBV18 TGTGCCAGCTGGGGACAGTTGAACACTGAAGCTTTCTTT CASWGQLNTEAFF
NA NA TRBJ2-3 TRBV29-1 TGCAGCGTGGGAATTGGAGGCGCTAGCACAGATACGCAGTATTTT CSVGIGGASTDTQYF
once TRBD1 TRBJ1-1 TRBV3-1/TRBV3-2 TGTGCCAGCAGCGGACAGGGGCGAAGGACTGAAGCTTTCTTT CASSGQGRRTEAFF
NA NA TRBJ1-3 TRBV5-4 TGTGCCAGCAGTCTATGGAGGGATAGAAACACCATATATTTT CASSLWRDRNTIYF
NA NA TRBJ2-7 TRBV7-7 TGTGCCAGCAGCCCCAATCAGGGTTACGAGCAGTACTTC CASSPNQGYEQYF
few NA TRBJ2-5 TRBV5-1 TGCGCCAGCAGCTTGGGGGGGCAGGGACCAAGGGGACAAGAGACCCAGTACTTC CASSLGGQGPRGQETQYF
NA NA TRBJ1-5 TRBV7-9 TGTGCCAGCAGCTTAGGGAGCACGAAGCCCCAGCATTTT CASSLGSTKPQHF
NA NA TRBJ1-5 TRBV28 TGTGCCAGCAGTTCGGGAGGTAGCAATCAGCCCCAGCATTTT CASSSGGSNQPQHF
NA NA TRBJ2-5 TRBV9 TGTGCCAGCAGCAACGAACAGGGTCGGGGAGAGACCCAGTACTTC CASSNEQGRGETQYF
NA TRBD1 TRBJ1-5 TRBV4-1 TGCGCCAGCAGCCAAGAACCAGGGGGGTTGCGGCCCCAGCATTTT CASSQEPGGLRPQHF
NA NA TRBJ2-2 TRBV4-1 TGCGCCAGCAGAGGGGTTCTAGGACGGTGGGGCACCGGGGAGCTGTTTTTT CASRGVLGRWGTGELFF
NA NA TRBJ1-5 TRBV5-1 TGCGCCAGCAGCTTCCAGGGTGGCAATCAGCCCCAGCATTTT CASSFQGGNQPQHF